The clone carrying this T cell receptor (beta chain) was seen at least ten times. This specimen belongs to a study of regulatory T cells in long-lasting Graves disease. For TCR beta, libraries came from iRepertoire HTBI primers and Arm-PCR of CDR3 regions. TCRdb passed the multiplex PCR reads through MiXCR, listing each CDR3 protein once. The data contain 350,000 to 450,000 distinct CDR3 sequences, 15% of them singletons. The time point was: newly diagnosed GD, antithyroid drugs for less than 3 months. PBMC-derived RNA was used for the TCR library. These sequences were also reported in another study, on T cells in Graves' hyperthyroidism and ophthalmopathy.

The sequences come from peripheral blood mononuclear cells (PBMCs), collected at new diagnosis, from a patient treated with antithyroid drugs. The sequence came from a woman between 35 and 50 years old with Graves disease.

The CDR3 nucleotides are TGTGCCAGCAGCAACACAGGGGCAGCTGACTATGGCTACACCTTC. It is translated as CASSNTGAADYGYTF. The chain employs TRBV11-3 and TRBJ1-2, with 7 bases lining up with TRBD1. V lost 5 bases, J lost 3 bases, and 9 bases stayed unmatched. In germline, CDR1 is SGHNT, CDR2 YENEEA. The CDR3 runs 15 residues.